The rows below give T cell receptor beta chains drawn from one sample of a study of T cells after yellow fever vaccination. TCRdb fed the 5' RACE reads into MiXCR, producing one record per CDR3 protein. Among 450,000 to 550,000 distinct CDR3 sequences listed, 20% to 25% were seen once. Source: PBMCs, taken roughly 20 days after the first yellow fever vaccination. The receptors stem from a young man who received the YFV17D yellow fever vaccine. Both conserved end residues are part of each CDR3. The order of the fields is CDR3 DNA, CDR3 protein, V gene, D gene, J gene, clone size. A D gene is named only where the DNA matches it firmly. A row's size may be missing; if present it is once, few, many or a size class.

cdr3_nt: TGCAGCGTTGAAGAAGGCCGGGGAGGGACGGCTGAAGCTTTCTTT; cdr3_aa: CSVEEGRGGTAEAFF; v_call: TRBV29-1; d_call: NA; j_call: TRBJ1-1; clone_size: few
cdr3_nt: TGCAGTGCTAGCGGGTTTAACACCGGGGAGCTGTTTTTT; cdr3_aa: CSASGFNTGELFF; v_call: TRBV20-1; d_call: NA; j_call: TRBJ2-2; clone_size: few
cdr3_nt: TGTGCCAGCAGTTTACAGTTAGTGGGGAATGAGCAGTTCTTC; cdr3_aa: CASSLQLVGNEQFF; v_call: TRBV27; d_call: NA; j_call: TRBJ2-1; clone_size: few
cdr3_nt: TGTGCCAGCAGCGGAGGGGGAGGGCTGTTTTTT; cdr3_aa: CASSGGGGLFF; v_call: TRBV7-2; d_call: NA; j_call: TRBJ1-4; clone_size: few
cdr3_nt: TGTGCCAGCAGCTTGGGGGGGGCGACGACTGAAGCTTTCTTT; cdr3_aa: CASSLGGATTEAFF; v_call: TRBV7-2; d_call: NA; j_call: TRBJ1-1; clone_size: few
cdr3_nt: TGTGCCAGCAGCTCCCTAGCAGCGGGGGCCACAGATACGCAGTATTTT; cdr3_aa: CASSSLAAGATDTQYF; v_call: TRBV7-9; d_call: TRBD2; j_call: TRBJ2-3; clone_size: few
cdr3_nt: TGTGCCAGCAGCTTAAGTGCGGCGGGCACCGGGGAGCTGTTTTTT; cdr3_aa: CASSLSAAGTGELFF; v_call: TRBV11-3; d_call: NA; j_call: TRBJ2-2; clone_size: few
cdr3_nt: TGTGCCAGCAGGGTTTCTGGGGCCAACGTCCTGACTTTC; cdr3_aa: CASRVSGANVLTF; v_call: TRBV7-9; d_call: NA; j_call: TRBJ2-6; clone_size: NA
cdr3_nt: TGTGCCACCAGCAGCCCCAGGCCGAACACTGAAGCTTTCTTT; cdr3_aa: CATSSPRPNTEAFF; v_call: TRBV15; d_call: NA; j_call: TRBJ1-1; clone_size: few
cdr3_nt: TGTGCCAGCAGCTTAAGTAACGGCGGTCCCCAAGAGACCCAGTACTTC; cdr3_aa: CASSLSNGGPQETQYF; v_call: TRBV7-2; d_call: NA; j_call: TRBJ2-5; clone_size: few
cdr3_nt: TGTGCCAGCTCACCAAGCGTAGCCTCCAATGAAGCTTTCTTT; cdr3_aa: CASSPSVASNEAFF; v_call: TRBV18; d_call: NA; j_call: TRBJ1-1; clone_size: few
cdr3_nt: TGCGCCAGCAGCCAAGCGACTGGGTTAAACACTGAAGCTTTCTTT; cdr3_aa: CASSQATGLNTEAFF; v_call: TRBV4-1; d_call: NA; j_call: TRBJ1-1; clone_size: once
cdr3_nt: TGTGCCAGCAGCCCAGGGTTCACTAACTATGGCTACACCTTC; cdr3_aa: CASSPGFTNYGYTF; v_call: TRBV7-2; d_call: NA; j_call: TRBJ1-2; clone_size: few
cdr3_nt: TGCAGCGTTGCCGTACGGGACGAGCAGTACTTC; cdr3_aa: CSVAVRDEQYF; v_call: TRBV29-1; d_call: NA; j_call: TRBJ2-7; clone_size: many
cdr3_nt: TGTGCCACCAGTGATGGCGGGACCGACGGGGAGCTGTTTTTT; cdr3_aa: CATSDGGTDGELFF; v_call: TRBV24-1; d_call: NA; j_call: TRBJ2-2; clone_size: few
cdr3_nt: TGCGCCAGCAGCTTGACAGCCCCGGAGGATACGCAGTATTTT; cdr3_aa: CASSLTAPEDTQYF; v_call: TRBV5-1; d_call: NA; j_call: TRBJ2-3; clone_size: NA
cdr3_nt: TGTGCCAGCAGCCAAGGGACAGGGGTTTCACCCCTCCACTTT; cdr3_aa: CASSQGTGVSPLHF; v_call: TRBV14; d_call: TRBD1; j_call: TRBJ1-6; clone_size: NA
cdr3_nt: TGTGCCAGCAGCTTAGTGTGGGGCGGGGAGCTGTTTTTT; cdr3_aa: CASSLVWGGELFF; v_call: TRBV7-2; d_call: NA; j_call: TRBJ2-2; clone_size: NA
cdr3_nt: TGTGCCAGTAACGCTCGCGGGGACCCGATGGCCCAGCATTTT; cdr3_aa: CASNARGDPMAQHF; v_call: TRBV19; d_call: NA; j_call: TRBJ1-5; clone_size: NA
cdr3_nt: TGTGCCGCCTCCGAAGGCGGGGAGCTGTTTTTT; cdr3_aa: CAASEGGELFF; v_call: TRBV19; d_call: NA; j_call: TRBJ2-2; clone_size: few
cdr3_nt: TGCAGCGTTGAAGCCCCCCCAGCCCGCCAGTTCTTC; cdr3_aa: CSVEAPPARQFF; v_call: TRBV29-1; d_call: NA; j_call: TRBJ2-1; clone_size: few
cdr3_nt: TGTGCCAGCTCAACCGGAGGGGTCAATGAGCAGTTCTTC; cdr3_aa: CASSTGGVNEQFF; v_call: TRBV18; d_call: NA; j_call: TRBJ2-1; clone_size: NA
cdr3_nt: TGCAGCGCTGTGACACCCCCTGGCTACACCTTC; cdr3_aa: CSAVTPPGYTF; v_call: TRBV29-1; d_call: NA; j_call: TRBJ1-2; clone_size: NA
cdr3_nt: TGTGCCAGCTTGAGTTCAGGGCTCACCGGGGAGCTGTTTTTT; cdr3_aa: CASLSSGLTGELFF; v_call: TRBV2; d_call: NA; j_call: TRBJ2-2; clone_size: many
cdr3_nt: TGTGCCAGCAGTTTGACCCCCTCATCTGAGCAGTACTTC; cdr3_aa: CASSLTPSSEQYF; v_call: TRBV27; d_call: NA; j_call: TRBJ2-7; clone_size: NA
cdr3_nt: TGTGCCACCAGCAGAGCCGGTACGAACACCGGGGAGCTGTTTTTT; cdr3_aa: CATSRAGTNTGELFF; v_call: TRBV15; d_call: NA; j_call: TRBJ2-2; clone_size: few
cdr3_nt: TGTGCCAGCCGACTAGCGGGGGGCCGAGGGTTGACAGATACGCAGTATTTT; cdr3_aa: CASRLAGGRGLTDTQYF; v_call: TRBV19; d_call: TRBD2; j_call: TRBJ2-3; clone_size: NA
cdr3_nt: TGTGCCAGCTCACCGTGGAGTGCCCTAGAAGAGACCCAGTACTTC; cdr3_aa: CASSPWSALEETQYF; v_call: TRBV18; d_call: NA; j_call: TRBJ2-5; clone_size: once
cdr3_nt: TGTGCCAGTATCAAGACCGGGACAGGTCTGAACACTGAAGCTTTCTTT; cdr3_aa: CASIKTGTGLNTEAFF; v_call: TRBV19; d_call: TRBD1; j_call: TRBJ1-1; clone_size: NA
cdr3_nt: TGTGCCAGCAGCGGCCGAGCAGTAAGCACAGATACGCAGTATTTT; cdr3_aa: CASSGRAVSTDTQYF; v_call: TRBV7-9; d_call: NA; j_call: TRBJ2-3; clone_size: few
cdr3_nt: TGTGCCAGCAGATCAGCGGGGGGGCAGTCAGATACGCAGTATTTT; cdr3_aa: CASRSAGGQSDTQYF; v_call: TRBV11-2; d_call: TRBD2; j_call: TRBJ2-3; clone_size: NA
cdr3_nt: TGTGCCAGCAGTATCACTAGCCGAAGCTCCTACGAGCAGTACTTC; cdr3_aa: CASSITSRSSYEQYF; v_call: TRBV7-2; d_call: NA; j_call: TRBJ2-7; clone_size: few
cdr3_nt: TGTGCCAGCAGGTGGGCGGGGAGCTCCTACAATGAGCAGTTCTTC; cdr3_aa: CASRWAGSSYNEQFF; v_call: TRBV6-1; d_call: NA; j_call: TRBJ2-1; clone_size: NA